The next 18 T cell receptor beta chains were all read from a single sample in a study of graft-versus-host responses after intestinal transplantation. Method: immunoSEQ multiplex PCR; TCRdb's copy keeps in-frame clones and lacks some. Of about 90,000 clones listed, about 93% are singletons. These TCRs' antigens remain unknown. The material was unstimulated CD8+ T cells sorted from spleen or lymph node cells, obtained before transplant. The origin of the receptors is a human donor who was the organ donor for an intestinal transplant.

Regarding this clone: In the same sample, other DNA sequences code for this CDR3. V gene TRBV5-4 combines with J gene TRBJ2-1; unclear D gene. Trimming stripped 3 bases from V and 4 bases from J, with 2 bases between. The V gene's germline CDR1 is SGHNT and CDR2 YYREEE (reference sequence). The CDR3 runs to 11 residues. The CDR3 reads CASSSYNEQFF. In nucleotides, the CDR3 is TGTGCCAGCAGCTCGTACAATGAGCAGTTCTTC.

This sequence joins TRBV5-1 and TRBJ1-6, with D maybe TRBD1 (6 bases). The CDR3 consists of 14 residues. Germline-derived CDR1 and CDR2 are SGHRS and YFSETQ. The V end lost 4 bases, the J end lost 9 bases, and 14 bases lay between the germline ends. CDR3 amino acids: CASSEITGLSPLHF. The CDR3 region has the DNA TGCGCCAGCAGCGAAATTACAGGGCTTTCACCCCTCCACTTT.

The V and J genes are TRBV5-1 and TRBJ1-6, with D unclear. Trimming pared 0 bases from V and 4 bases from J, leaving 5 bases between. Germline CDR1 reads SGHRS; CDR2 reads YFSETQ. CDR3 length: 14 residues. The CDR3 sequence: CASSLVQYNSPLHF. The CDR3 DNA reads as TGCGCCAGCAGCTTGGTTCAGTATAATTCACCCCTCCACTTT.

CDR3 region: CASSFGSSYEQYF. CDR3 DNA: TGTGCCAGCAGCTTCGGTAGCTCCTACGAGCAGTACTTC. V is TRBV7-6 and J is TRBJ2-7; D remains unclear. The CDR3 consists of 13 residues. V was pared by 3 bases and J by 0 bases, with 6 bases between. Per the germline V gene, CDR1 is SGHVS and CDR2 is FNYEAQ.

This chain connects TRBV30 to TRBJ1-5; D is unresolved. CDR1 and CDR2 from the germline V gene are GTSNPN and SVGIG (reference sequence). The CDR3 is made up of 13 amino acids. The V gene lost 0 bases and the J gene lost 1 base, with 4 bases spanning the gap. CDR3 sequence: CAWSVASNQPQHF. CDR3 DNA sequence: TGTGCCTGGAGTGTGGCAAGCAATCAGCCCCAGCATTTT.

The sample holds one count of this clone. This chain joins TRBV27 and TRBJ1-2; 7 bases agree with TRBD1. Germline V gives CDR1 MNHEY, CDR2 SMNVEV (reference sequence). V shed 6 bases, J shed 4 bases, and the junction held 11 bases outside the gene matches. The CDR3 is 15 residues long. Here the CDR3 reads CASSIEPGQLYGYTF. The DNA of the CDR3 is TGTGCCAGCAGCATAGAACCGGGACAGCTCTATGGCTACACCTTC.

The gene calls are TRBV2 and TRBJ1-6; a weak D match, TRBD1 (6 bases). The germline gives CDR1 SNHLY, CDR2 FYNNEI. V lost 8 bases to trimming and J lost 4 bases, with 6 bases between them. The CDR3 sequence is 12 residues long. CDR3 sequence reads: CASQGYNSPLHF. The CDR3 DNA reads TGTGCCAGCCAGGGGTATAATTCACCCCTCCACTTT.

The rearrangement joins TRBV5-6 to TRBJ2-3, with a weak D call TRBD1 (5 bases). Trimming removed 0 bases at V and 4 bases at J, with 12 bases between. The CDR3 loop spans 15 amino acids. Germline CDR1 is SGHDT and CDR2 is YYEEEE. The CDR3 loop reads CASSLGSGLPDTQYF. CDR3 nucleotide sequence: TGTGCCAGCAGCTTGGGGTCAGGGCTCCCAGATACGCAGTATTTT.

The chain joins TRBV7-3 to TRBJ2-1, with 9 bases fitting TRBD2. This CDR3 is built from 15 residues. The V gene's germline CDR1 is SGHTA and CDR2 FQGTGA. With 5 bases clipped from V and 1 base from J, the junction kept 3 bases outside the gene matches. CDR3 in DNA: TGTGCCAGCAGCCCCCTAGCGGGGTCCTACAATGAGCAGTTCTTC. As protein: CASSPLAGSYNEQFF.

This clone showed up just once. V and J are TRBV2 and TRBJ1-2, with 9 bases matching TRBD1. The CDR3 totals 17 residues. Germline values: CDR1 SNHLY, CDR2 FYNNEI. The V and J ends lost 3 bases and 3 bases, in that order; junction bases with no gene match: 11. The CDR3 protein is CASSDGDRAEVDYGYTF. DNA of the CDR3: TGTGCCAGCAGTGATGGGGACAGGGCGGAGGTAGACTATGGCTACACCTTC.

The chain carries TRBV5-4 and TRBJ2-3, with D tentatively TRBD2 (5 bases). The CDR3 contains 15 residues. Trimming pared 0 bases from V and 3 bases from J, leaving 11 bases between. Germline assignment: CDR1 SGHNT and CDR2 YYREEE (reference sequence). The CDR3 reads CASSLALGGTDTQYF. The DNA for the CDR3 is TGTGCCAGCAGCTTGGCACTAGGTGGTACAGATACGCAGTATTTT. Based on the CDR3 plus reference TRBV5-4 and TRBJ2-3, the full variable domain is ETGVTQSPTHLIKTRGQQVTLRCSSQSGHNTVSWYQQALGQGPQFIFQYYREEENGRGNFPPRFSGLQFPNYSSELNVNALELDDSALYLCASSLALGGTDTQYFGPGTRLTVL.

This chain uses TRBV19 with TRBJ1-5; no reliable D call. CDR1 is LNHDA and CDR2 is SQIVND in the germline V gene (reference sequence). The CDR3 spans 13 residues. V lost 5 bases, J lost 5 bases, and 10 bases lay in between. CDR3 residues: CASSLVWHQPQHF. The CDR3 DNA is TGTGCCAGTAGTTTGGTTTGGCATCAGCCCCAGCATTTT.

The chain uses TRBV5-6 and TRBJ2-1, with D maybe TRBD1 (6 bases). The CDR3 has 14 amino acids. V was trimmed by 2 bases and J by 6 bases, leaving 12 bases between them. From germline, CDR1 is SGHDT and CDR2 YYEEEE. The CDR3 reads CASSLLDSSNEQFF. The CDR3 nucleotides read TGTGCCAGCAGCTTACTGGACAGTTCCAATGAGCAGTTCTTC.

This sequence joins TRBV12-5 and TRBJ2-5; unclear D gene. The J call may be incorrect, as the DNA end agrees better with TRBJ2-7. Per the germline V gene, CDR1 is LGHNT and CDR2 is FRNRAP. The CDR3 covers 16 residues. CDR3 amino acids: CASGLVRPGLTYEQYF. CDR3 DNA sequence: TGTGCTAGTGGTTTGGTACGTCCAGGATTGACCTACGAGCAGTACTTC.

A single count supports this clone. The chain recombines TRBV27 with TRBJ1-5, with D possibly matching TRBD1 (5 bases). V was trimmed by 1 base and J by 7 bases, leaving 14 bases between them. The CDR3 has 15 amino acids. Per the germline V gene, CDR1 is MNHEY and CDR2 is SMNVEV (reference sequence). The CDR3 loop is CASSLWGGEGQPQHF. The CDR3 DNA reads TGTGCCAGCAGTTTATGGGGGGGGGAGGGACAGCCCCAGCATTTT.

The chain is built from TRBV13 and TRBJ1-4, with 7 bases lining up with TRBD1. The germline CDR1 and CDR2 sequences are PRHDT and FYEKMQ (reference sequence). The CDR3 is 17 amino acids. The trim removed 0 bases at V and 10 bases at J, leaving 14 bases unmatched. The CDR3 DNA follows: TGTGCCAGCAGCTTAGGTTCCAACAGGGGAATCGTTGGAAAACTGTTTTTT. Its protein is CASSLGSNRGIVGKLFF.

The chain's CDR3 is CASSSKYDAAAYGYTF. In DNA form, the CDR3 reads TGTGCCAGCAGCTCGAAATATGACGCGGCCGCCTATGGCTACACCTTC. The rearrangement joins TRBV7-9 to TRBJ1-2; D not certain. V was clipped by 4 bases and J by 4 bases, with 19 bases between them. The CDR3 is 16 residues long. The germline V gene encodes CDR1 SEHNR and CDR2 FQNEAQ (reference sequence).

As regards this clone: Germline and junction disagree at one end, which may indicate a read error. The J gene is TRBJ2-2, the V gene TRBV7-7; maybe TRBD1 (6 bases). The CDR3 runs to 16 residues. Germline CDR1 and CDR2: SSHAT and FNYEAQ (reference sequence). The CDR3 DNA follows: TGTGCTAGCAGCGCAAACAGGGTGGAGGACACCGGGGAGCTGTTTTTT. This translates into CASSANRVEDTGELFF.